A single sample is the source of the 31 T cell receptor beta chains below, sequenced in a study of cytomegalovirus exposure and HLA in healthy donors. Profiled with immunoSEQ multiplex PCR; TCRdb holds only in-frame clones, not every one. This sample carries some 200,000 clones, around nine tenths of them seen once, and the ten largest clones take roughly 6.6%. What was sequenced was PBMCs. These TCRs come from a man aged 25-45 years in good health and CMV-seropositive.

The chain has TRBV6-5 and TRBJ2-7; D may be TRBD1 (5 bases). From germline, CDR1 is MNHEY and CDR2 SVGAGI. Trimming stripped 0 bases from V and 6 bases from J, with 15 bases between. The CDR3 extends over 15 amino acids. The CDR3 protein is CASSYSWARALEQYF. In nucleotides, the CDR3 is TGTGCCAGCAGTTACTCTTGGGCCAGGGCACTCGAGCAGTACTTC.

The gene calls are TRBV9 and TRBJ1-2; D unresolved. The CDR3 spans 15 residues. The V gene's germline CDR1 is SGDLS and CDR2 YYNGEE. With 0 bases removed from V and 3 bases from J, the gap between germline ends came to 12 bases. CDR3 amino acids: CASSVETPGYYGYTF. In nucleotides, the CDR3 is TGTGCCAGCAGCGTAGAAACTCCTGGTTACTATGGCTACACCTTC.

This rearrangement joins TRBV2 to TRBJ2-1; D remains ambiguous. Trimming removed 4 bases from V and 2 bases from J, with 12 bases in between. This CDR3 has 15 residues. Germline lookup yields CDR1 SNHLY and CDR2 FYNNEI. The DNA for the CDR3 is TGTGCCAGCAGTGGGGCAGGCGGAACCTACAATGAGCAGTTCTTC. Amino acids: CASSGAGGTYNEQFF.

This chain uses TRBV7-9 with TRBJ1-1; 7 bases match TRBD1. The CDR3 totals 16 residues. Germline-derived CDR1 and CDR2 are SEHNR and FQNEAQ (reference sequence). With 0 bases clipped from V and 3 bases from J, the junction kept 7 bases outside the gene matches. CDR3 in DNA: TGTGCCAGCAGCTTAGCCGGGGACAGTAAAGACACTGAAGCTTTCTTT. Translation: CASSLAGDSKDTEAFF.

J is TRBJ2-1 and V is TRBV19; 14 positions agree with TRBD2. V gave up 6 bases and J gave up 4 bases; unmatched junction bases: 2. Germline V lookup: CDR1 LNHDA, CDR2 SQIVND (reference sequence). The CDR3 consists of 15 residues. The CDR3 is CASSRLAGGYNEQFF. CDR3 DNA sequence: TGTGCCAGTAGCCGACTAGCGGGGGGGTACAATGAGCAGTTCTTC.

V gene TRBV7-2 combines with J gene TRBJ1-5; D remains unclear. The CDR3 contains 13 residues. Germline CDR1 is SGHTA and CDR2 is FQGNSA. The V end lost 5 bases, the J end lost 6 bases, and 11 bases lay between the germline ends. CDR3 DNA: TGTGCCAGCAGCACTTACGGGAGTCAGCCCCAGCATTTT. Protein product: CASSTYGSQPQHF.

The chain combines TRBV29-1 with TRBJ2-1; D may be TRBD2 (6 bases). This CDR3 region has 15 residues. Trimming shortened V by 4 bases and J by 4 bases, and 17 bases separated the two germline ends. Germline lookup yields CDR1 SQVTM and CDR2 ANQGSEA. CDR3 loop: CSVGDAGGTYNEQFF. The CDR3 coding sequence is TGCAGCGTTGGGGACGCTGGCGGGACTTACAATGAGCAGTTCTTC.

This clone was seen only a few times. The V gene is TRBV13, the J gene TRBJ1-1, with unresolved D. This CDR3 is built from 14 residues. Trimming left V 2 bases short and J 2 bases short, with 9 bases between. Per the germline V gene, CDR1 is PRHDT and CDR2 is FYEKMQ (reference sequence). The CDR3 DNA follows: TGTGCCAGCAGCTTACAGGCCGCAAACACTGAAGCTTTCTTT. This translates into CASSLQAANTEAFF.

The rearrangement links TRBV19 to TRBJ2-7; tentative D call: TRBD1 (6 bases). CDR3 size: 13 residues. The germline gives CDR1 LNHDA, CDR2 SQIVND (reference sequence). The ends were cut back, 6 bases at V and 3 bases at J, with 12 bases in the middle. DNA for the CDR3: TGTGCCAGTAGCCAGGACAGCTTCTACGAGCAGTACTTC. It specifies CASSQDSFYEQYF. The variable domain in full, with the rest retrieved from reference TRBV19 and TRBJ2-7, is DGGITQSPKYLFRKEGQNVTLSCEQNLNHDAMYWYRQDPGQGLRLIYYSQIVNDFQKGDIAEGYSVSREKKESFPLTVTSAQKNPTAFYLCASSQDSFYEQYFGPGTRLTVT.

This rearrangement joins TRBV28 to TRBJ1-2; D gene ambiguous. The CDR3 is made up of 15 amino acids. The V end was cut by 3 bases, the J end by 4 bases, with 15 bases between. Germline values: CDR1 MDHEN, CDR2 SYDVKM. CDR3 nucleotide sequence: TGTGCCAGCAGTTTGGCATGGGATTCTTTCTATGGCTACACCTTC. The encoded protein is CASSLAWDSFYGYTF.

The chain employs TRBV4-3 and TRBJ2-2, with TRBD2 matching over 12 bases. V shed 1 base, J shed 6 bases, and the junction held 3 bases outside the gene matches. This CDR3 region has 16 residues. Germline CDR1 LGHNA, CDR2 YSLEER. This chain's CDR3 is CASSQARLAGAGELFF. CDR3 DNA: TGCGCCAGCAGCCAAGCAAGACTAGCGGGGGCCGGGGAGCTGTTTTTT.

The gene calls are TRBV2 and TRBJ2-3, with 11 bases fitting TRBD2. The V gene end was trimmed by 7 bases and the J gene end by 4 bases; junction bases not matched to a gene: 7. The germline V gene has CDR1 SNHLY and CDR2 FYNNEI. The CDR3 runs to 15 residues. The chain's CDR3 is CASKITSGSSDTQYF. The CDR3 bases are TGTGCCAGCAAGATCACTAGCGGGAGCTCAGATACGCAGTATTTT. Variable domain in full (rest from reference TRBV2 and TRBJ2-3): EPEVTQTPSHQVTQMGQEVILRCVPISNHLYFYWYRQILGQKVEFLVSFYNNEISEKSEIFDDQFSVERPDGSNFTLKIRSTKLEDSAMYFCASKITSGSSDTQYFGPGTRLTVL.

The V gene is TRBV7-2, the J gene TRBJ2-2, with a possible D match to TRBD1 (5 bases). The V and J ends lost 3 bases and 8 bases respectively, with 13 bases between them. CDR1 is SGHTA, CDR2 FQGNSA, per germline. This CDR3 region has 14 residues. CDR3 amino acids: CASSLQGLSGELFF. For the CDR3, the DNA is TGTGCCAGCAGCTTGCAGGGTCTCAGTGGGGAGCTGTTTTTT.

The chain is built from TRBV9 and TRBJ2-3; TRBD2 aligns across 7 bases. V dropped 7 bases and J dropped 2; count of bases not matched to a gene: 10. CDR1 is SGDLS, CDR2 YYNGEE, per germline. This CDR3 is 15 amino acids long. DNA for the CDR3: TGTGCCAGCCATCTTAGCGGGCGATCCACAGATACGCAGTATTTT. This codes for CASHLSGRSTDTQYF.

The V gene is TRBV18, the J gene TRBJ1-5; D is unresolved. The CDR3 spans 14 residues. The ends were cut back, 4 bases at V and 9 bases at J, with 16 bases in the middle. Looked up from germline, CDR1 is KGHSH and CDR2 is LQKENI. The DNA for the CDR3 is TGTGCCAGCTCACTTGACGGAGCGATAGGGCCCCAGCATTTT. Translated: CASSLDGAIGPQHF.

Here the CDR3 DNA reads TGTGCCACCAGCTGGAGCGGGGGCCTCCCCTCCGGGGAGCTGTTTTTT. It specifies CATSWSGGLPSGELFF. The chain combines TRBV15 with TRBJ2-2; 8 bases map to TRBD2. Trimming cost V 5 bases and J 6 bases; bases outside gene matches: 11. The germline V gene encodes CDR1 LNHNV and CDR2 YYDKDF (reference sequence). The CDR3 is 16 residues long. Filled out from reference TRBV15 and TRBJ2-2, the complete variable domain reads DAMVIQNPRYQVTQFGKPVTLSCSQTLNHNVMYWYQQKSSQAPKLLFHYYDKDFNNEADTPDNFQSRRPNTSFCFLDIRSPGLGDTAMYLCATSWSGGLPSGELFFGEGSRLTVL.

The chain employs TRBV28 and TRBJ2-7; 9 nucleotides align to TRBD1. Germline V gives CDR1 MDHEN, CDR2 SYDVKM. This CDR3 has 15 residues. V lost 5 bases, J lost 1 base, and 6 bases stayed unmatched. CDR3 loop: CASSRPGTGSYEQYF. The CDR3 DNA reads TGTGCCAGCAGTCGTCCCGGGACAGGGTCCTACGAGCAGTACTTC. Supplemented by reference TRBV28 and TRBJ2-7, the full variable domain reads DVKVTQSSRYLVKRTGEKVFLECVQDMDHENMFWYRQDPGLGLRLIYFSYDVKMKEKGDIPEGYSVSREKKERFSLILESASTNQTSMYLCASSRPGTGSYEQYFGPGTRLTVT.

This clone was detected only a few times. This chain connects TRBV7-3 to TRBJ2-5, with 9 bases aligning to TRBD2. With V trimmed by 5 bases and J by 4 bases, 8 bases remained unmatched. The CDR3 has 15 residues. Germline assignment: CDR1 SGHTA and CDR2 FQGTGA. CDR3 in DNA: TGTGCCAGCAGCCTAAGAGCGGGAGGCGGAGAGACCCAGTACTTC. It is translated as CASSLRAGGGETQYF.

The chain is built from TRBV11-3 and TRBJ2-7; either TRBD1 or TRBD2 may fit D (5 bases each). V dropped 9 bases and J dropped 0 bases, with 12 bases sitting between them. Looked up from germline, CDR1 is SGHNT and CDR2 is YENEEA. The CDR3 is 13 amino acids. In DNA form, the CDR3 reads TGTGCCAGACGCACCGGGACCTCCTACGAGCAGTACTTC. Translating it yields CARRTGTSYEQYF.

The V and J genes are TRBV6-5 and TRBJ1-4; D gene ambiguous. CDR1 and CDR2 (germline): MNHEY, SVGAGI. The CDR3 is 14 residues long. Trimming left V 0 bases short and J 8 bases short, with 10 bases between. The CDR3 loop reads CASSYSEEGEKLFF. CDR3 coding DNA: TGTGCCAGCAGTTACTCGGAAGAAGGGGAAAAACTGTTTTTT.

V and J are TRBV5-1 and TRBJ2-7; the match to TRBD1 covers 10 bases. CDR3 length equals 15 residues. Germline-derived CDR1 and CDR2 are SGHRS and YFSETQ. The trim removed 4 bases at V and 3 bases at J, leaving 7 bases unmatched. CDR3 sequence: CASSPAGTGDYEQYF. The CDR3 nucleotides are TGCGCCAGCAGCCCCGCCGGGACAGGGGACTACGAGCAGTACTTC.

The chain joins TRBV10-3 to TRBJ1-4; TRBD1 agrees at 8 bases. CDR3 length: 13 residues. V dropped 6 bases and J dropped 7; count of bases not matched to a gene: 4. Germline values: CDR1 ENHRY, CDR2 SYGVKD. CDR3 bases: TGTGCCATCAGGGACAGGGCAAGTGAAAAACTGTTTTTT. Its protein is CAIRDRASEKLFF.

The chain carries TRBV20-1 and TRBJ2-7; D is undetermined. The V end lost 7 bases, the J end lost 7 bases, and 14 bases lay between the germline ends. The CDR3 covers 11 residues. CDR1 and CDR2 (germline): DFQATT, SNEGSKA (reference sequence). The CDR3 sequence: CSVVSGLEQYF. The CDR3 DNA reads TGCAGTGTTGTCTCTGGGCTTGAGCAGTACTTC.

This chain connects TRBV4-1 to TRBJ2-7, with D tentatively TRBD1 (6 bases). CDR3 length: 16 amino acids. The germline V gene has CDR1 MGHRA and CDR2 YSYEKL. Between the trimmed V and J ends, which lost 4 bases and 4 bases, there was a span of 20 bases. The CDR3 region is CASSRDFGTLFYEQYF. The CDR3 coding sequence is TGCGCCAGCAGCCGAGACTTCGGGACACTTTTTTACGAGCAGTACTTC.

V gene TRBV5-1 combines with J gene TRBJ2-5; 10 bases line up with TRBD2. The CDR3 has 16 amino acids. Losses at the gene ends were 5 bases for V and 1 base for J; bases not matched to a gene: 8. The germline CDR1 and CDR2 sequences are SGHRS and YFSETQ. CDR3 sequence reads: CASRTGTSVFQETQYF. CDR3 DNA: TGCGCCAGCAGAACCGGGACTAGCGTATTCCAAGAGACCCAGTACTTC.

This chain links TRBV27 with TRBJ1-4; D is perhaps TRBD1 (6 bases). The CDR3 totals 15 residues. Germline lookup yields CDR1 MNHEY and CDR2 SMNVEV (reference sequence). Trimming removed 3 bases from V and 7 bases from J, with 15 bases in between. CDR3 residues: CASSLGTGPREKLFF. The CDR3 DNA is TGTGCCAGCAGTTTGGGAACAGGGCCCCGTGAAAAACTGTTTTTT.

The chain uses TRBV27 and TRBJ2-7, with 13 positions matching TRBD2. V trimming: 6 bases; J trimming: 5 bases; junction bases outside the gene matches: 7. Germline V gene lookup returns CDR1 MNHEY and CDR2 SMNVEV (reference sequence). This CDR3 region has 15 residues. The CDR3: CASRRTSGSNHEQYF. CDR3 DNA: TGTGCCAGCAGGCGGACTAGCGGGAGTAACCACGAGCAGTACTTC.

This clone appeared a single time. The chain has TRBV15 and TRBJ1-3; 7 nucleotides line up with TRBD1. V dropped 2 bases and J dropped 0; count of bases not matched to a gene: 13. The CDR3 runs to 19 residues. CDR1 and CDR2 (germline): LNHNV, YYDKDF (reference sequence). CDR3 nucleotides: TGTGCCACCAGCAGACACGGAACCCCCGGGACAGTCTCTGGAAACACCATATATTTT. This encodes CATSRHGTPGTVSGNTIYF.

The chain is built from TRBV28 and TRBJ1-1; 8 bases line up with TRBD1. J was trimmed by 1 base and V by 2 bases; bases with no gene match: 15. Germline lookup yields CDR1 MDHEN and CDR2 SYDVKM. The CDR3 is 19 residues long. The CDR3 bases are TGTGCCAGCAGTTTAAACGTAGGACAGGGTCAAGTGTGGAACACTGAAGCTTTCTTT. Translating gives CASSLNVGQGQVWNTEAFF. Together with reference TRBV28 and TRBJ1-1, the CDR3 gives the full variable domain: DVKVTQSSRYLVKRTGEKVFLECVQDMDHENMFWYRQDPGLGLRLIYFSYDVKMKEKGDIPEGYSVSREKKERFSLILESASTNQTSMYLCASSLNVGQGQVWNTEAFFGQGTRLTVV.

This chain joins TRBV15 and TRBJ1-2; D is uncertain. The CDR3 spans 14 residues. Germline V gives CDR1 LNHNV, CDR2 YYDKDF (reference sequence). V was clipped by 1 base and J by 5 bases, with 11 bases between them. Here the CDR3 reads CATSRVMPGYGYTF. The CDR3 nucleotides are TGTGCCACCAGCAGAGTGATGCCGGGTTATGGCTACACCTTC.

J is TRBJ2-1 and V is TRBV9; D is perhaps TRBD2 (6 bases). V was trimmed by 4 bases and J by 6 bases, leaving 14 bases between them. The CDR3 totals 14 residues. The germline V gene encodes CDR1 SGDLS and CDR2 YYNGEE. The CDR3 DNA reads TGTGCCAGCAGCCCCCAGGGAGGCAGCAATGAGCAGTTCTTC. Its protein product is CASSPQGGSNEQFF.